A single sample is the source of the 6 T cell receptor beta chains below, sequenced in a study of blood T cells in healthy people across ages. Using a J-beta primer mix together with a sample-barcoded 5' primer, a second PCR was run for about 7 to 12 cycles. One entry per CDR3 protein results from TCRdb running MiXCR on the 5' RACE reads. The sample lists more than 1.4 million distinct CDR3 sequences, around 39% occurring once. The material sequenced was blood. Receptors were obtained from a woman aged 18 to 35 in good health.

The V call is TRBV4-1, the J call TRBJ2-7, with TRBD1 identical over 7 bases. V was clipped by 4 bases and J by 0 bases; unmatched bases: 6. Germline loops: CDR1 MGHRA, CDR2 YSYEKL. The CDR3 spans 15 residues. CDR3 nucleotides: TGCGCCAGCAGCCCAATGACAGGGAGCTCCTACGAGCAGTACTTC. It encodes CASSPMTGSSYEQYF.

There are a few counts of this clonotype. The CDR3 protein is CASRIPGLAGVNEQFF. DNA for the CDR3: TGCGCCAGCAGGATCCCGGGACTAGCGGGAGTCAATGAGCAGTTCTTC. V gene TRBV5-1 combines with J gene TRBJ2-1; TRBD2 matches 14 bases. Germline trimming cut 5 bases from V and 6 bases from J; bases unmatched to any gene: 7. The V gene's germline CDR1 is SGHRS and CDR2 YFSETQ. This CDR3 spans 16 amino acids.

This chain connects TRBV2 to TRBJ2-5; 9 bases align to TRBD2. The CDR3 is 12 residues long. The junction had 10 bases not matched to a gene; V was cut back by 11 bases and J by 9 bases. Per the germline V gene, CDR1 is SNHLY and CDR2 is FYNNEI. CDR3: CAGRRRGGSQYF. The CDR3, as DNA: TGTGCCGGACGACGGCGGGGGGGGTCCCAGTACTTC.

This clonotype was seen only a few times. This sequence joins TRBV7-9 and TRBJ2-3, with 9 positions matching TRBD2. The ends lost 1 base at V and 4 bases at J; junction bases unmatched: 12. Germline lookup yields CDR1 SEHNR and CDR2 FQNEAQ (reference sequence). This CDR3 has 18 amino acids. The CDR3 loop reads CASSLVGTSKLGADTQYF. The CDR3 bases are TGTGCCAGCAGCTTAGTCGGGACTAGCAAGTTGGGCGCAGATACGCAGTATTTT.

The genes are TRBV29-1 and TRBJ2-5; D not resolved. The J call may be faulty, since TRBJ2-7 better matches the DNA end. The CDR3 loop spans 12 amino acids. Germline V gene lookup returns CDR1 SQVTM and CDR2 ANQGSEA. The CDR3 DNA follows: TGCAGCGTTGAATCCTGGACCTACGAGCAGTACTTC. Translated: CSVESWTYEQYF.

This clonotype appeared many times. V and J are TRBV29-1 and TRBJ2-3, with 7 bases that match TRBD1. Germline V gene data show CDR1 as SQVTM and CDR2 as ANQGSEA. This CDR3 spans 12 amino acids. The CDR3 nucleotides read TGCACGGGGACAGTTAGCACAGATACGCAGTATTTT. Its protein is CTGTVSTDTQYF.